These 27 T cell receptor beta chains originate from one sample sequenced in a study of T-cell reconstitution after alpha-beta-depleted transplantation in children. Preparation of the TCRbeta library used unique molecular identifiers. One entry per CDR3 protein results from TCRdb running MiXCR on the PCR reads. In the table there are around 600,000 distinct CDR3 sequences, about 15% of which are singletons. The sample was PBMCs from the stem cell graft donor, taken from the stem cell graft. These receptors all stem from a human donor who donated a stem cell graft to a child with acute myeloid leukemia.

This clonotype turned up a few times. The gene calls are TRBV5-6 and TRBJ2-7, with D perhaps matching TRBD1 (6 bases). The V end lost 4 bases, the J end lost 3 bases, and 29 bases lay between the germline ends. The CDR3 totals 19 residues. Germline V CDR1 and CDR2: SGHDT, YYEEEE. The CDR3 DNA reads TGTGCCAGCAGCCCTCCTCCTGTCGCCTGGGACATCGGCGTCTACGAGCAGTACTTC. Translation: CASSPPPVAWDIGVYEQYF.

This clonotype has only a few counts. This chain links TRBV12-3 or TRBV12-4 with TRBJ2-7; possible D gene TRBD1, 6 bases. Trimming shortened V by 6 bases and J by 9 bases, and 15 bases separated the two germline ends. The CDR3 contains 12 residues. The CDR3 loop reads CASSKGTKGQYF. The DNA for the CDR3 is TGTGCCAGCAGCAAGGGGACAAAGGGGCAGTACTTC.

This clonotype came up a few times. V usage is TRBV20-1 and J usage is TRBJ2-4, with D perhaps TRBD1 (7 bases). CDR1 and CDR2 (germline): DFQATT, SNEGSKA (reference sequence). This CDR3 comprises 16 residues. V lost 3 bases to trimming and J lost 0 bases, with 15 bases between them. CDR3 in DNA: TGCAGTGCTAGCCGACAGGGAGGATTAGCCAAAAACATTCAGTACTTC. Translating gives CSASRQGGLAKNIQYF.

The chain couples TRBV5-1 to TRBJ2-5, with D possibly matching TRBD2 (5 bases). The ends were cut back, 2 bases at V and 4 bases at J, with 12 bases in the middle. The length of the CDR3 is 14 residues. Germline CDR1 is SGHRS and CDR2 is YFSETQ. CDR3 nucleotides: TGCGCCAGCAGCTTCTCCGGGGTCGGAGAGACCCAGTACTTC. This sequence encodes CASSFSGVGETQYF.

Only a few counts were recorded for this clonotype. The rearrangement joins TRBV7-2 to TRBJ2-7; a weak D match, TRBD2 (5 bases). Trimming removed 2 bases from V and 4 bases from J, with 12 bases in between. The CDR3 is 14 residues long. Germline CDR1 SGHTA, CDR2 FQGNSA. The CDR3 loop reads CASSLKDGGYEQYV. The DNA of the CDR3 is TGTGCCAGCAGCTTAAAGGATGGCGGGTACGAGCAGTACGTC.

The rearrangement joins TRBV7-3 to TRBJ1-1, with TRBD1 as a possible D gene (5 bases). V was pared by 0 bases and J by 1 base, with 9 bases between. The CDR3 totals 15 residues. The germline V gene encodes CDR1 SGHTA and CDR2 FQGTGA. CDR3 sequence (DNA): TGTGCCAGCAGCTTAACGGGACGGAAGAACACTGAAGCTTTCTTT. The encoded protein is CASSLTGRKNTEAFF.

CDR3 sequence reads: CASTSYSLSPIPYEQYF. The DNA of the CDR3 is TGTGCCAGCACGAGCTACAGCTTATCCCCAATTCCCTACGAGCAGTACTTC. The J gene is TRBJ2-7, the V gene TRBV6-1; D is unclear. From germline, CDR1 is MNHNS and CDR2 SASEGT. Trimming took 7 bases from V and 2 from J, leaving 24 bases between them. This CDR3 contains 17 residues.

To note about this clonotype: Being one base from a much bigger clone, this may be a read error. The chain joins TRBV20-1 to TRBJ1-4; no definite D call. The CDR3 loop spans 12 amino acids. Germline CDR1 DFQATT, CDR2 SNEGSKA (reference sequence). CDR3 amino acids: CSASGMNEKLFF. The DNA of the CDR3 is TGCAGCGCCTCGGGTATGAATGAAAAACTGTTTTTT.

DNA of the CDR3: TGCAGTGCTAGAGTGCTACAGGGGGCGCAAAAAGCAACTAATGAAAAACTGTTTTTT. It encodes CSARVLQGAQKATNEKLFF. The gene calls are TRBV20-1 and TRBJ1-4; 9 nucleotides match TRBD1. The J segment lost 0 bases and the V segment lost 1 base, leaving 12 bases of the junction unmatched. CDR1 is DFQATT, CDR2 SNEGSKA, per germline (reference sequence). The CDR3 consists of 19 residues.

This clonotype showed up just a few times. The J gene is TRBJ2-2, the V gene TRBV7-6; the D is unclear. V lost 4 bases to trimming and J lost 7 bases, with 13 bases between them. The CDR3 length is 14 residues. CDR1 and CDR2 from the germline V gene are SGHVS and FNYEAQ. The CDR3 reads CASSSRRLGGELFF. CDR3 DNA: TGTGCCAGCAGCTCTAGAAGGTTGGGCGGGGAGCTGTTTTTT.

This chain uses TRBV5-1 with TRBJ2-3; D gene ambiguous. Trimming removed 3 bases at V and 6 bases at J, with 20 bases between. The CDR3 is made up of 16 amino acids. Germline V gene data show CDR1 as SGHRS and CDR2 as YFSETQ. The CDR3 DNA follows: TGCGCCAGCAGCTCGACTTGGAGTCCAAAAGGGGATACGCAGTATTTT. Protein product: CASSSTWSPKGDTQYF.

This clonotype was seen at least ten times. The V gene is TRBV20-1, the J gene TRBJ1-1, with unresolved D. There are 13 residues in the CDR3. The ends were cut back, 4 bases at V and 0 bases at J, with 9 bases in the middle. CDR1 and CDR2 (germline): DFQATT, SNEGSKA (reference sequence). CDR3 protein: CSAIQSMNTEAFF. CDR3 sequence (DNA): TGCAGTGCTATACAGAGTATGAACACTGAAGCTTTCTTT.

This clonotype was counted at least ten times. The V and J genes are TRBV13 and TRBJ1-5; no firm D call. Germline loops: CDR1 PRHDT, CDR2 FYEKMQ (reference sequence). The ends were cut back, 4 bases at V and 5 bases at J, with 6 bases in the middle. This CDR3 is built from 12 residues. In DNA, the CDR3 is TGTGCCAGCAGCTATGGCGATCAGCCCCAGCATTTT. It is translated as CASSYGDQPQHF.

This clonotype was counted between two and nine times. The chain couples TRBV18 to TRBJ2-3; a possible D gene is TRBD2 (6 bases). CDR1 is KGHSH and CDR2 is LQKENI in the germline V gene. The V end lost 1 base, the J end lost 2 bases, and 13 bases lay between the germline ends. There are 16 residues in the CDR3. Written as DNA, the CDR3 is TGTGCCAGCTCACCACTCGGCGGGGTGAACACAGATACGCAGTATTTT. Its protein product is CASSPLGGVNTDTQYF.

The table lists this clonotype with a count of one. This rearrangement joins TRBV9 to TRBJ2-2; no reliable D call. This CDR3 has 14 amino acids. V was trimmed by 3 bases and J by 5 bases, leaving 11 bases between them. Germline assignment: CDR1 SGDLS and CDR2 YYNGEE. CDR3 DNA sequence: TGTGCCAGCAGCGCCCTAGTCGGTACCGGGGAGCTGTTTTTT. Its translation: CASSALVGTGELFF.

This clonotype has a count of ten or more. This sequence joins TRBV30 and TRBJ1-1; tentatively, D is TRBD1 (5 bases). The CDR3 totals 14 residues. Trimming left V 0 bases short and J 7 bases short, with 15 bases between. Germline V gene lookup returns CDR1 GTSNPN and CDR2 SVGIG (reference sequence). The CDR3 loop reads CAWSVGSPGLEAFF. CDR3 coding DNA: TGTGCCTGGAGTGTAGGATCGCCGGGGCTTGAAGCTTTCTTT.

This clonotype was detected ten times or more. The rearrangement joins TRBV29-1 to TRBJ2-3; TRBD2 aligns across 7 bases. The CDR3 runs 13 residues. In germline, CDR1 is SQVTM, CDR2 ANQGSEA. Unmatched junction bases numbered 7, after V lost 8 bases and J lost 2 bases. CDR3 loop: CSTKRGNTDTQYF. DNA of the CDR3: TGCAGCACCAAGCGGGGAAACACAGATACGCAGTATTTT.

This clonotype was seen repeatedly, ten times or more. This chain uses TRBV20-1 with TRBJ1-2, with TRBD1 identical over 7 bases. The trim removed 6 bases at V and 7 bases at J, leaving 5 bases unmatched. The germline CDR1 and CDR2 sequences are DFQATT and SNEGSKA (reference sequence). The CDR3 is 11 residues long. The DNA for the CDR3 is TGCAGTGCCGAGGGGGCGCCTGGCTACACCTTC. Amino acids: CSAEGAPGYTF.

The rearrangement uses TRBV12-3 or TRBV12-4 and TRBJ2-4; 7 bases align to TRBD1. The CDR3 has 19 amino acids. J was trimmed by 0 bases and V by 2 bases; bases with no gene match: 13. The CDR3 protein is CASSLKGTSQGVAKNIQYF. The DNA of the CDR3 is TGTGCCAGCAGTTTAAAGGGCACCTCTCAGGGGGTAGCCAAAAACATTCAGTACTTC.

This clonotype has just a few counts. The chain combines TRBV7-2 with TRBJ2-2; 7 positions match TRBD2. From germline, CDR1 is SGHTA and CDR2 FQGNSA. The CDR3 runs 17 residues. Trimming removed 2 bases from V and 1 base from J; junction bases left unmatched: 7. The CDR3 here is CASSLKSGGMNTGELFF. In DNA, the CDR3 is TGTGCCAGCAGCTTAAAATCGGGGGGTATGAACACCGGGGAGCTGTTTTTT. The entire variable domain, with the rest obtained from reference TRBV7-2 and TRBJ2-2, is as follows: GAGVSQSPSNKVTEKGKDVELRCDPISGHTALYWYRQSLGQGLEFLIYFQGNSAPDKSGLPSDRFSAERTGGSVSTLTIQRTQQEDSAVYLCASSLKSGGMNTGELFFGEGSRLTVL.

This clonotype has a count of ten or more. The chain is built from TRBV7-2 and TRBJ2-1; D is perhaps TRBD2 (6 bases). CDR1 SGHTA and CDR2 FQGNSA come from the germline V gene. V was pared by 3 bases and J by 4 bases, with 19 bases between. The CDR3 loop spans 17 amino acids. The CDR3 loop reads CASSFPWGESRYNEQFF. For the CDR3, the DNA is TGTGCCAGCAGCTTCCCTTGGGGGGAAAGCCGTTACAATGAGCAGTTCTTC.

This clonotype appeared many times. This rearrangement joins TRBV5-1 to TRBJ1-1; 7 bases are a match to TRBD1. Per the germline V gene, CDR1 is SGHRS and CDR2 is YFSETQ. The CDR3 sequence is 15 residues long. After removal of 4 bases from V and 1 base from J, the junction contained 7 bases not matched to a gene. CDR3 sequence reads: CASSSAGQRNTEAFF. The CDR3 bases are TGCGCCAGCAGCAGCGCGGGACAGCGGAACACTGAAGCTTTCTTT.

The chain links TRBV20-1 to TRBJ1-2, with 7 bases that match TRBD1. Germline values: CDR1 DFQATT, CDR2 SNEGSKA (reference sequence). This CDR3 comprises 17 residues. The J segment lost 0 bases and the V segment lost 7 bases, leaving 17 bases of the junction unmatched. The CDR3 loop reads CSVPARQGGLANYGYTF. The CDR3 coding sequence is TGCAGTGTTCCAGCCCGCCAGGGGGGTTTAGCTAACTATGGCTACACCTTC.

The rearrangement uses TRBV12-3 or TRBV12-4 and TRBJ1-1; no reliable D call. V was clipped by 5 bases and J by 4 bases, with 11 bases between them. This CDR3 has 13 residues. DNA of the CDR3: TGTGCCAGCAGTCCTCGGATTGGCACTGAAGCTTTCTTT. Protein product: CASSPRIGTEAFF.

This clonotype was observed at least ten times. J is TRBJ1-1 and V is TRBV20-1, with a tentative D call TRBD1 (6 bases). The V and J ends lost 3 bases and 1 base respectively, with 18 bases between them. Germline V lookup: CDR1 DFQATT, CDR2 SNEGSKA (reference sequence). There are 16 residues in the CDR3. The CDR3 reads CSASLNFGGQNTEAFF. In DNA, the CDR3 is TGCAGTGCTAGCCTCAACTTCGGGGGGCAGAACACTGAAGCTTTCTTT.

This clonotype was found a few times. The chain combines TRBV7-9 with TRBJ2-1; 7 bases match TRBD1. CDR3 length equals 16 residues. Germline V gene sequence: CDR1 SEHNR, CDR2 FQNEAQ (reference sequence). Trimming cost V 1 base and J 2 bases; bases outside gene matches: 5. DNA of the CDR3: TGTGCCAGCAGCTTAGTTTCAGGACAGGCCTACAATGAGCAGTTCTTC. Protein: CASSLVSGQAYNEQFF.

This clonotype was recorded at least ten times. The chain couples TRBV20-1 to TRBJ2-7; possibly TRBD2 for D (6 bases). There are 15 residues in the CDR3. Trimming stripped 2 bases from V and 4 bases from J, with 18 bases between. CDR1 is DFQATT, CDR2 SNEGSKA, per germline (reference sequence). The CDR3 DNA reads TGCAGTGCTAGAACCCTTGGTGCGGGGCTATACGAGCAGTACTTC. Residues: CSARTLGAGLYEQYF.